This T cell receptor beta chain was sequenced during a study of control samples from healthy donors and cancer patients. V was pared by 6 bases and J by 4 bases, with 3 bases of the junction left unmatched. The CDR3 sequence is 12 residues long. This clone has just a few counts. Sequencing used immunoSEQ multiplex PCR; TCRdb keeps in-frame clones, though not all of them. Of 400,000 to 450,000 clones in the sample, 90% were seen once. This clonotype was obtained from a man in his forties or fifties with head and neck cancer. The sample consisted of PBMCs. The chain combines TRBV12-3 or TRBV12-4 with TRBJ2-7; 7 nucleotides match TRBD2. CDR3 loop: CASRPGGYEQYF. In nucleotides, the CDR3 is TGTGCCAGCAGGCCCGGGGGGTACGAGCAGTACTTC.